This paragraph covers one TCR beta chain sequence. The antigen is undetermined. The data belong to a study of T cell responses to AZD1222 COVID-19 vaccine. The assay was immunoSEQ multiplex PCR, and TCRdb's table has in-frame clones only and misses some. Of some 130,000 clones listed, 92% are singletons. V was shortened by 5 bases and J by 4 bases, with 11 bases between the two germline ends. Germline CDR1 and CDR2: MDHEN and SYDVKM. The CDR3 runs 13 residues. Whole-study findings and limits: Sampled repertoires all dated from after the peak T cell response.

Source: peripheral blood, taken on day 0 of AZD1222 vaccination. The rearrangement uses TRBV28 and TRBJ1-2; D gene uncertain. The clonotype comes from an adult in good health. The CDR3 nucleotides read TGTGCCAGCAGTATCTGGAGGGTCTATGGCTACACCTTC. It yields the protein CASSIWRVYGYTF.